The clone carrying this T cell receptor beta chain occurred many times. Germline CDR1 is KGHSH and CDR2 is LQKENI. Trimming pared 1 base from V and 4 bases from J, leaving 19 bases between. The length of the CDR3 is 17 residues. RNA transcripts gave rise to amplified TCR beta CDR3 regions. The TCR CDR3 was amplified in a first-round RT-PCR using the HTBI primer set. TCRdb reanalysed the multiplex PCR reads using MiXCR and keeps one entry per CDR3 protein. The sample lists 500,000 or so distinct CDR3 sequences; approximately 16% were seen once. This specimen belongs to a study of T cells in Graves' hyperthyroidism and ophthalmopathy.

Sequencing input: blood. This receptor was identified in a woman in her 30s with Graves' ophthalmopathy. The rearrangement links TRBV18 to TRBJ1-1, with D possibly TRBD1 on 5 matching bases. The CDR3 DNA reads as TGTGCCAGCTCACCACTTCTAACCTCCGCAGGGCGCACTGAAGCTTTCTTT. It yields the protein CASSPLLTSAGRTEAFF.